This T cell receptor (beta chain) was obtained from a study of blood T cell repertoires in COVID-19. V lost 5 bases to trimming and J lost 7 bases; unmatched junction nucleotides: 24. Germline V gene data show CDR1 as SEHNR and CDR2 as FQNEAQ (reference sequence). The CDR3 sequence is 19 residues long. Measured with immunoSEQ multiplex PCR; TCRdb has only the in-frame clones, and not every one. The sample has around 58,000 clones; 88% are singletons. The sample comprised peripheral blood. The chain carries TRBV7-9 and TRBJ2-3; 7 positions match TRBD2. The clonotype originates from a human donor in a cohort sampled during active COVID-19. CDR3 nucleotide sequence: TGTGCCAGCAGCAGTTTAACCCCTACTAGCGAAAAGCCTCCTAATACGCAGTATTTT. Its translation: CASSSLTPTSEKPPNTQYF.